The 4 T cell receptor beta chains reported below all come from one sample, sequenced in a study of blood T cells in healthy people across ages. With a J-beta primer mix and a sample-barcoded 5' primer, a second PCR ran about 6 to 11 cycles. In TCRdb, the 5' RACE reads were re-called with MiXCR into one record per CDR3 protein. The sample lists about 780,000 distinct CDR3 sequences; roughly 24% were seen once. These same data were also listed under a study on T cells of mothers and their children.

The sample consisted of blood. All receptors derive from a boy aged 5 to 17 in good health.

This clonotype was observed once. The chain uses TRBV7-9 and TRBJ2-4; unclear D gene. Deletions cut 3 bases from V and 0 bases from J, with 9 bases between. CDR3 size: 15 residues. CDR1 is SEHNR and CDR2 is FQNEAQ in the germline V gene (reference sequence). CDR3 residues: CASSFKGIAKNIQYF. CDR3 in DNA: TGTGCCAGCAGCTTTAAGGGAATAGCCAAAAACATTCAGTACTTC.

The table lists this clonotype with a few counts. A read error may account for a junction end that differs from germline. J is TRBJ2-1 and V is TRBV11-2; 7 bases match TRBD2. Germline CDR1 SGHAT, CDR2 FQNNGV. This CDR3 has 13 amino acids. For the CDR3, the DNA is TGTGCCAGCAGCGCGGGACTACTGGTTGAGCAGCTCTTC. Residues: CASSAGLLVEQLF.

The chain's CDR3 is CASSFTSGGAVNEQFF. DNA of the CDR3: TGTGCCAGCAGCTTTACTAGCGGGGGGGCCGTGAATGAGCAGTTCTTC. This chain uses TRBV5-5 with TRBJ2-1; 13 nucleotides agree with TRBD2. V was pared by 2 bases and J by 7 bases, with 6 bases of the junction left unmatched. CDR3 length: 16 residues. CDR1 SGHKS and CDR2 YYEKEE come from the germline V gene (reference sequence).

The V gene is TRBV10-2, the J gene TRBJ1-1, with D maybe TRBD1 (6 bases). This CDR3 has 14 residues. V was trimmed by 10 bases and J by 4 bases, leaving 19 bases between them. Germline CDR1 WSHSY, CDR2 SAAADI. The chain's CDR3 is CATALRGVSTEAFF. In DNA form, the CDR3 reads TGCGCCACCGCCCTTAGGGGGGTTAGCACTGAAGCTTTCTTT.